Presented here are 20 T cell receptor beta chains from one specimen sequenced in a study of OX40 agonist ivuxolimab in advanced cancers. Library method: the immunoSEQ multiplex PCR assay. TCRdb took this table from immuneACCESS and kept in-frame rearrangements with V and J called. Such tables lack part of the clones; where checked against another copy, unresolved V genes explain under half of the gap, and the rest is unexplained. The sample table contains 40,000 to 50,000 clones; only one count was recorded for roughly 90% of them. Around 50% of the sample is held by the ten biggest clonotypes. The source material was CD4+ or CD8+ T cells sorted from blood, sampled in a trial of the OX40 agonist ivuxolimab. These receptors were collected from an adult with an advanced solid tumor such as melanoma, head and neck, liver or kidney cancer.

The chain couples TRBV9 to TRBJ2-5; 9 positions agree with TRBD2. V trimming: 3 bases; J trimming: 5 bases; junction bases outside the gene matches: 8. CDR1 SGDLS and CDR2 YYNGEE come from the germline V gene. This CDR3 has 15 amino acids. Here the CDR3 reads CASSGSGTSYETQYF. The CDR3 nucleotides are TGTGCCAGCAGCGGATCCGGGACTAGCTACGAGACCCAGTACTTC.

A single count supports this clone. The genes are TRBV11-2 and TRBJ2-7; D not resolved. CDR1 is SGHAT, CDR2 FQNNGV, per germline. The V end was cut by 3 bases, the J end by 2 bases, with 11 bases between. CDR3 length: 14 residues. CDR3: CASSFGGATYEQYF. CDR3 DNA sequence: TGTGCCAGCAGCTTTGGCGGCGCTACCTACGAGCAGTACTTC.

The chain employs TRBV30 and TRBJ2-3, with TRBD2 matching over 9 bases. The CDR3 loop spans 15 amino acids. V trimming: 1 base; J trimming: 1 base; junction bases outside the gene matches: 3. Germline CDR1 reads GTSNPN; CDR2 reads SVGIG (reference sequence). CDR3: CAWSGAGGRTDTQYF. CDR3 DNA sequence: TGTGCCTGGAGTGGAGCGGGGGGCCGCACAGATACGCAGTATTTT.

The chain combines TRBV4-1 with TRBJ2-3; D gene uncertain. Deletions cut 1 base from V and 4 bases from J, with 12 bases between. The germline CDR1 and CDR2 sequences are MGHRA and YSYEKL. The CDR3 is made up of 15 amino acids. CDR3 DNA sequence: TGCGCCAGCAGCCAAGCACCGGGTTCTTCAGATACGCAGTATTTT. This sequence encodes CASSQAPGSSDTQYF.

V gene TRBV5-8 combines with J gene TRBJ2-5; weak D call: TRBD1 (6 bases). The CDR3 is 13 residues long. The germline CDR1 and CDR2 sequences are SGHTS and YDEGEE. Trimming took 5 bases from V and 0 from J, leaving 8 bases between them. CDR3 nucleotide sequence: TGTGCCAGCAGGGACAGTCACCAAGAGACCCAGTACTTC. It encodes CASRDSHQETQYF.

The rearrangement joins TRBV7-9 to TRBJ1-2, with D perhaps matching TRBD1 (5 bases). Germline values: CDR1 SEHNR, CDR2 FQNEAQ (reference sequence). Between the trimmed V and J ends, which lost 5 bases and 4 bases, there was a span of 8 bases. This CDR3 is built from 12 residues. CDR3 region: CASSRDLYGYTF. CDR3 nucleotide sequence: TGTGCCAGCAGCCGGGACCTCTATGGCTACACCTTC.

This chain connects TRBV9 to TRBJ2-1; 13 nucleotides match TRBD2. Trimming at V came to 5 bases and at J to 10 bases, leaving 6 bases not matched to a gene. Germline loops: CDR1 SGDLS, CDR2 YYNGEE. The CDR3 totals 14 residues. The CDR3 sequence: CASRPGLAGREQFF. CDR3 DNA sequence: TGTGCCAGCAGACCGGGACTAGCGGGGAGGGAGCAGTTCTTC.

The V gene is TRBV2, the J gene TRBJ1-3, with D perhaps matching TRBD1 (5 bases). Trimming took off 6 bases at V and 0 bases at J, with 15 bases between the two ends. The germline V gene encodes CDR1 SNHLY and CDR2 FYNNEI. CDR3 length equals 16 residues. As DNA, the CDR3 is TGTGCCAGCAGACTTACTGGGGGGTACTCTGGAAACACCATATATTTT. It yields the protein CASRLTGGYSGNTIYF. The full variable domain, with the rest looked up from reference TRBV2 and TRBJ1-3, is EPEVTQTPSHQVTQMGQEVILRCVPISNHLYFYWYRQILGQKVEFLVSFYNNEISEKSEIFDDQFSVERPDGSNFTLKIRSTKLEDSAMYFCASRLTGGYSGNTIYFGEGSWLTVV.

The CDR3 nucleotides are TGTGCCAGCAGTTTCGATGGGGGTTACGCTTTCTTT. Its protein is CASSFDGGYAFF. The chain has TRBV28 and TRBJ1-1; D is possibly TRBD1 (5 bases). The CDR3 covers 12 residues. Germline V lookup: CDR1 MDHEN, CDR2 SYDVKM. Trimming stripped 3 bases from V and 11 bases from J, with 13 bases between.

This sequence joins TRBV7-2 and TRBJ2-1, with D possibly being TRBD1 or TRBD2 (5 bases each). The CDR3 loop spans 16 amino acids. V lost 5 bases to trimming and J lost 2 bases, with 16 bases between them. Germline lookup yields CDR1 SGHTA and CDR2 FQGNSA. This chain's CDR3 is CASSPWWDGPYNEQFF. CDR3 DNA: TGTGCCAGCAGCCCCTGGTGGGACGGACCCTACAATGAGCAGTTCTTC.

This clone has only one observation. The chain links TRBV6-1 to TRBJ2-7; D remains unclear. Looked up from germline, CDR1 is MNHNS and CDR2 is SASEGT. V was shortened by 3 bases and J by 4 bases, with 10 bases between the two germline ends. This CDR3 has 13 residues. CDR3 in DNA: TGTGCCAGCAGTGAGGCTCAAATGTACGAGCAGTACTTC. Translating gives CASSEAQMYEQYF.

This sequence joins TRBV5-6 and TRBJ2-3, with D possibly matching TRBD2 (6 bases). CDR1 is SGHDT, CDR2 YYEEEE, per germline. The V end lost 4 bases, the J end lost 4 bases, and 22 bases lay between the germline ends. The CDR3 consists of 17 residues. As DNA, the CDR3 is TGTGCCAGCAGCCCTTTCGGGAGCTTCACACTTCCAGATACGCAGTATTTT. It yields the protein CASSPFGSFTLPDTQYF.

This chain uses TRBV27 with TRBJ2-7; 8 nucleotides match TRBD2. J gave up 2 bases and V 1 base, and 10 bases lay outside the gene matches. Germline V gives CDR1 MNHEY, CDR2 SMNVEV (reference sequence). The CDR3 sequence is 17 residues long. CDR3 nucleotide sequence: TGTGCCAGCAGTTTATACCCCCCCGGGGGGGGTACCTACGAGCAGTACTTC. This gives the protein CASSLYPPGGGTYEQYF.

V is TRBV21-1 and J is TRBJ2-2; the table's D call TRBD2 went unverified against the DNA. TRBV21-1 corresponds to a pseudogene. The CDR3 is 17 residues long. In nucleotides, the CDR3 is TGTGCCAGCAGCAAAATAAGTGTCGGTCCTAGAGCCGGGGAGCTGTTTTTT. Its protein product is CASSKISVGPRAGELFF.

This chain joins TRBV5-1 and TRBJ2-7; no reliable D call. The germline V gene encodes CDR1 SGHRS and CDR2 YFSETQ. This CDR3 is 14 amino acids long. The ends were cut back, 4 bases at V and 4 bases at J, with 15 bases in the middle. CDR3 protein: CASSRPLGSYEQYF. The CDR3 bases are TGCGCCAGCAGCCGCCCCCTTGGTTCTTACGAGCAGTACTTC.

V is TRBV21-1 and J is TRBJ1-1; the table's D call, TRBD1, was not checked against the DNA. TRBV21-1 is described as a pseudogene. This CDR3 has 13 amino acids. The chain's CDR3 is CARGQDREAEAFF. The CDR3 nucleotides read TGTGCGCGGGGGCAGGACAGGGAGGCTGAAGCTTTCTTT.

The chain carries TRBV11-2 and TRBJ2-7, with 8 bases that match TRBD1. CDR1 and CDR2 from the germline V gene are SGHAT and FQNNGV. This CDR3 region has 18 residues. Trimming at V came to 5 bases and at J to 0 bases, leaving 15 bases not matched to a gene. For the CDR3, the DNA is TGTGCCAGCAGCCCGAGTGTAAGTGTAGACAGGGGCTCCTACGAGCAGTACTTC. It is translated as CASSPSVSVDRGSYEQYF.

The DNA for the CDR3 is TGTGCCAGCAGTTACTACGGTCCAGGACCGTACGAGCAGTACTTC. This gives the protein CASSYYGPGPYEQYF. The chain couples TRBV6-6 to TRBJ2-7; D is unresolved. The CDR3 has 15 amino acids. V was clipped by 1 base and J by 4 bases, with 14 bases between them. CDR1 MNHNY and CDR2 SVGAGI come from the germline V gene (reference sequence).

The chain uses TRBV5-1 and TRBJ2-3, with D unclear. V lost 0 bases and J lost 0, with 11 bases in between. The CDR3 extends over 16 amino acids. Germline-derived CDR1 and CDR2 are SGHRS and YFSETQ. CDR3 sequence (DNA): TGCGCCAGCAGCTTGGACGTCGATACTAGCACAGATACGCAGTATTTT. Its protein product is CASSLDVDTSTDTQYF.

The V and J genes are TRBV5-1 and TRBJ2-7, with D perhaps being TRBD1 or TRBD2 (6 bases each). The CDR3 runs 13 residues. V was trimmed by 4 bases and J by 7 bases, leaving 15 bases between them. The germline V gene encodes CDR1 SGHRS and CDR2 YFSETQ. The CDR3 bases are TGCGCCAGCAGCGGGCCGGGGGCGCCTGAGCAGTACTTC. As protein: CASSGPGAPEQYF.